The source of this T cell receptor (beta chain) is a study of siplizumab effects on memory and regulatory T cells. Study findings and constraints: Sequences below about 10^-5 frequency were poorly captured, limiting mapping of alloreactive clones. Alloreactive sequences tracing back to unstimulated CD4+ memory cells fell significantly with siplizumab. Unstimulated naive T cells seemed to show more diversity than memory cells did, and they also seemed to be among the major contributors to the alloresponse.

There are 14 residues in the CDR3. Germline loops: CDR1 MRHNA, CDR2 SNTAGT. Trimming removed 7 bases from V and 7 bases from J; junction bases left unmatched: 10. Worth noting for this clone: Antigen: not known.

Sequencing of each sample assayed around 10^5 TCR templates. Produced via immunoSEQ multiplex PCR; TCRdb's table is partial and in-frame only. The table includes about 100,000 clones, roughly 91% detected once. V and J are TRBV6-4 and TRBJ1-2, with 9 bases aligning to TRBD1. The specimen sequenced was non-Treg CD4+ T cells sorted from blood. The receptor's source is a human donor in good health. CDR3 in amino acids: CASKPGQGNIGYTF. Written as DNA, the CDR3 is TGTGCCAGCAAACCGGGACAGGGAAATATTGGCTACACCTTC.